The 21 T cell receptor beta chains below all came from one sample that was sequenced in a study of blood T cell repertoires in COVID-19. Produced via immunoSEQ multiplex PCR; TCRdb's table is partial and in-frame only. The sample has some 50,000 clones; approximately 95% are singletons. Sequenced material: peripheral blood. These receptors were taken from a man aged 60-69 years with COVID-19, enrolled during active disease.

This rearrangement joins TRBV28 to TRBJ2-2, with 8 bases that match TRBD1. The V segment lost 7 bases and the J segment 6 bases; nucleotides outside the gene matches: 7. This CDR3 is built from 14 residues. The germline gives CDR1 MDHEN, CDR2 SYDVKM. DNA of the CDR3: TGTGCCAGCACCTTCACACAGGGGGCCGGGGAGCTGTTTTTT. This codes for CASTFTQGAGELFF.

The V and J genes are TRBV11-2 and TRBJ2-7; TRBD1 agrees at 9 bases. J gave up 4 bases and V 6 bases, and 13 bases lay outside the gene matches. The CDR3 contains 16 residues. Germline V CDR1 and CDR2: SGHAT, FQNNGV. Written as DNA, the CDR3 is TGTGCCAGCAGGGGACCCGGGACAGGGCAATCGTACGAGCAGTACTTC. Translation: CASRGPGTGQSYEQYF.

The chain employs TRBV7-8 and TRBJ1-2; 8 bases are shared with TRBD1. CDR1 SGHVS and CDR2 FQNEAQ come from the germline V gene. The CDR3 consists of 13 residues. The V gene end was trimmed by 5 bases and the J gene end by 4 bases; junction bases not matched to a gene: 3. As DNA, the CDR3 is TGTGCCAGCAGCCGTACAGGGGGCTATGGCTACACCTTC. Residues: CASSRTGGYGYTF.

Concerning this clone: The germline gene is not matched at one end of the junction; a read error may be the cause. The chain couples TRBV11-2 to TRBJ2-1; D is possibly TRBD2 (5 bases). Germline V gene data show CDR1 as SGHAT and CDR2 as FQNNGV. The CDR3 has 15 amino acids. CDR3 sequence: CASSVDRGSYNEQFF. The CDR3 DNA reads TGTGCCAGCAGCGTAGACCGGGGCTCCTACAATGAGCAGTTCTTC.

The chain couples TRBV5-5 to TRBJ1-1; D ambiguous. Trimming stripped 0 bases from V and 1 base from J, with 13 bases between. The germline gives CDR1 SGHKS, CDR2 YYEKEE (reference sequence). This CDR3 is 16 amino acids long. The CDR3 loop is CASSLDLPVTNTEAFF. The CDR3 DNA reads as TGTGCCAGCAGCTTGGATCTGCCAGTAACGAACACTGAAGCTTTCTTT. Complete variable domain (other parts from reference TRBV5-5 and TRBJ1-1): DAGVTQSPTHLIKTRGQQVTLRCSPISGHKSVSWYQQVLGQGPQFIFQYYEKEERGRGNFPDRFSARQFPNYSSELNVNALLLGDSALYLCASSLDLPVTNTEAFFGQGTRLTVV.

This sequence joins TRBV4-2 and TRBJ2-7; the D is unclear. V lost 1 base to trimming and J lost 7 bases, with 11 bases between them. Per germline, CDR1 LGHNA and CDR2 YNFKEQ. The CDR3 length is 13 residues. This CDR3 reads CASSQAPLEEQYF. Here the CDR3 DNA reads TGTGCCAGCAGCCAAGCCCCTCTTGAGGAGCAGTACTTC.

The genes are TRBV5-4 and TRBJ2-7; D may be TRBD2 (6 bases). Germline CDR1 reads SGHNT; CDR2 reads YYREEE (reference sequence). V was trimmed by 0 bases and J by 2 bases, leaving 12 bases between them. This CDR3 is 15 amino acids long. The CDR3 bases are TGTGCCAGCAGCTTGGCAGCAGGGAGGACCTACGAGCAGTACTTC. This sequence encodes CASSLAAGRTYEQYF.

This clone is a singleton in its sample. The chain is built from TRBV19 and TRBJ1-5, with 9 bases matching TRBD1. Trimming took 7 bases from V and 8 from J; bases not matched to a gene: 9. The germline gives CDR1 LNHDA, CDR2 SQIVND (reference sequence). This CDR3 is 14 amino acids long. The CDR3 loop is CASKEGQGSKPQHF. For the CDR3, the DNA is TGTGCCAGTAAGGAGGGACAGGGATCGAAGCCCCAGCATTTT.

This clone was observed a few times. In nucleotides, the CDR3 is TGCGCCAGCAGTGCGGCAGGAAACCAGCCCCAGCATTTT. Its protein product is CASSAAGNQPQHF. The gene calls are TRBV10-1 and TRBJ1-5; no reliable D call. Per the germline V gene, CDR1 is WNHNN and CDR2 is SYGVQD (reference sequence). Trimming stripped 4 bases from V and 7 bases from J, with 11 bases between. CDR3 length: 13 residues.

The chain is built from TRBV7-8 and TRBJ1-6, with 8 bases lining up with TRBD1. Germline V gene sequence: CDR1 SGHVS, CDR2 FQNEAQ. V was clipped by 5 bases and J by 7 bases; unmatched bases: 7. The CDR3 contains 15 residues. CDR3 protein: CASSREDRANSPLHF. CDR3 bases: TGTGCCAGCAGCAGAGAGGACAGGGCCAATTCACCCCTCCACTTT.

This sequence joins TRBV28 and TRBJ1-1; D perhaps matches TRBD1 (5 bases). Trimming pared 6 bases from V and 1 base from J, leaving 15 bases between. Germline V gene sequence: CDR1 MDHEN, CDR2 SYDVKM. CDR3 length equals 15 residues. CDR3 protein: CASRGGTRGNTEAFF. In nucleotides, the CDR3 is TGTGCCAGCAGGGGAGGGACGAGGGGGAACACTGAAGCTTTCTTT.

CDR3 sequence (DNA): TGCGCCAGCAGCCAAGATCGAGGGTGGACAGGGGGGAATTCACCCCTCCACTTT. Its protein product is CASSQDRGWTGGNSPLHF. The rearrangement uses TRBV4-1 and TRBJ1-6; 10 bases are a match to TRBD1. The trim removed 0 bases at V and 7 bases at J, leaving 9 bases unmatched. Germline V CDR1 and CDR2: MGHRA, YSYEKL. This CDR3 has 18 residues.

The rearrangement joins TRBV11-2 to TRBJ1-2, with 9 positions matching TRBD1. Unmatched junction bases numbered 11, after V lost 5 bases and J lost 7 bases. The CDR3 has 15 amino acids. Germline V CDR1 and CDR2: SGHAT, FQNNGV. The CDR3: CASSPRVGTGSGYTF. Here the CDR3 DNA reads TGTGCCAGCAGCCCTCGTGTGGGGACAGGGTCTGGCTACACCTTC. Full variable domain (rest looked up from reference TRBV11-2 and TRBJ1-2): EAGVAQSPRYKIIEKRQSVAFWCNPISGHATLYWYQQILGQGPKLLIQFQNNGVVDDSQLPKDRFSAERLKGVDSTLKIQPAKLEDSAVYLCASSPRVGTGSGYTFGSGTRLTVV.

V usage is TRBV7-8 and J usage is TRBJ2-7; a weak D match, TRBD2 (6 bases). Germline V CDR1 and CDR2: SGHVS, FQNEAQ. There are 15 residues in the CDR3. The germline V and J ends were trimmed by 1 base and 3 bases, with 13 bases remaining between them. The chain's CDR3 is CASSLGTSQNYEQYF. The CDR3, as DNA: TGTGCCAGCAGCTTAGGTACTAGCCAAAACTACGAGCAGTACTTC.

The V and J genes are TRBV12-3 or TRBV12-4 and TRBJ1-2, with D hard to call. V was shortened by 2 bases and J by 6 bases, with 7 bases between the two germline ends. This CDR3 region has 12 residues. This CDR3 is CASSLSMDGYTF. In DNA, the CDR3 is TGTGCCAGCAGTTTATCTATGGATGGCTACACCTTC.

This clone was recorded once. The chain uses TRBV9 and TRBJ2-2; TRBD2 agrees at 10 bases. V was pared by 3 bases and J by 7 bases, with 3 bases of the junction left unmatched. The CDR3 totals 14 residues. Germline CDR1 and CDR2: SGDLS and YYNGEE. The CDR3 region has the DNA TGTGCCAGCAGCGCTAGCGGGAGCGGCGGGGAGCTGTTTTTT. Encoded protein: CASSASGSGGELFF.

The chain uses TRBV30 and TRBJ1-1; 7 bases are a match to TRBD1. The CDR3 is made up of 15 amino acids. V shed 3 bases and J 2 bases; nucleotides not matched to a gene: 9. Per germline, CDR1 GTSNPN and CDR2 SVGIG (reference sequence). The CDR3 bases are TGTGCCTGGAGATCCCGGACAGGCGGCAACACTGAAGCTTTCTTT. As protein: CAWRSRTGGNTEAFF.

The rearrangement uses TRBV28 and TRBJ2-7; D gene ambiguous. Germline CDR1 MDHEN, CDR2 SYDVKM. Trimming left V 2 bases short and J 3 bases short, with 8 bases between. The CDR3 is 13 residues long. DNA for the CDR3: TGTGCCAGCAGTTTACCCGGTTACTACGAGCAGTACTTC. It codes for CASSLPGYYEQYF.

V and J are TRBV2 and TRBJ2-5; 8 nucleotides align to TRBD1. V dropped 3 bases and J dropped 3; count of bases not matched to a gene: 3. The CDR3 contains 14 residues. Germline V gene sequence: CDR1 SNHLY, CDR2 FYNNEI. Written as DNA, the CDR3 is TGTGCCAGCAGTGAGGACAGGGCGGAAGAGACCCAGTACTTC. Its translation: CASSEDRAEETQYF.

This CDR3 is CASSISHRDSQRGYQPQHF. The DNA for the CDR3 is TGTGCCAGTAGTATAAGCCACCGGGACAGCCAAAGAGGGTATCAGCCCCAGCATTTT. The chain couples TRBV19 to TRBJ1-5; TRBD1 agrees at 7 bases. The V segment lost 2 bases and the J segment 5 bases; nucleotides outside the gene matches: 18. CDR3 length: 19 residues. The germline V gene has CDR1 LNHDA and CDR2 SQIVND (reference sequence).

This chain connects TRBV9 to TRBJ2-1, with TRBD2 matching 9 bases. V lost 2 bases to trimming and J lost 2 bases; unmatched junction nucleotides: 8. CDR1 is SGDLS and CDR2 is YYNGEE in the germline V gene. This CDR3 has 17 residues. This CDR3 is CASSVSSGGPPYNEQFF. Written as DNA, the CDR3 is TGTGCCAGCAGCGTTAGTAGCGGGGGTCCACCCTACAATGAGCAGTTCTTC.